This T cell receptor beta chain is drawn from a study of T cell responses to AZD1222 COVID-19 vaccine. For this clone: Its antigen is as yet unknown.

TCRdb keeps only in-frame clones here, not all; method: immunoSEQ multiplex PCR. The sample lists around 120,000 clones; approximately 94% were seen once. Per the germline V gene, CDR1 is KGHSH and CDR2 is LQKENI. V was trimmed by 5 bases and J by 1 base, leaving 8 bases between them. The CDR3 sequence is 13 residues long. Study-wide results and caveats: Most donors were white British and more were female, and clonal diversity was possibly underestimated.

This sample comprised peripheral blood, obtained 28 days after the second AZD1222 dose. This clonotype originated in an adult who received the AZD1222 COVID-19 vaccine. The V gene is TRBV18, the J gene TRBJ1-1; D possibly corresponds to TRBD1 (5 bases). This chain's CDR3 is CASSSGQNTEAFF. The CDR3 DNA reads as TGTGCCAGCTCATCCGGACAGAACACTGAAGCTTTCTTT.